The 26 T cell receptor beta chains in this list originate from one sample, sequenced in a study of PD-1 blockade in classical Hodgkin lymphoma. The time point was: cycle 4 day 1 (C4D1), after less than 7 weeks of nivolumab. The patients all showed relapse after autologous stem cell transplantation, while their brentuximab vedotin exposure varied. Using immunoSEQ multiplex PCR, the repertoire was profiled, and TCRdb retains in-frame clones only, with some absent. This table has under 130,000 clones, 89% appearing once. The material sequenced was peripheral blood mononuclear cells (PBMCs), taken before the fourth cycle of nivolumab. Receptor source: a human donor with classical Hodgkin lymphoma.

This clone was detected a few times. J is TRBJ2-1 and V is TRBV30; D remains unclear. This CDR3 is built from 12 residues. Trimming removed 0 bases from V and 10 bases from J, with 10 bases in between. CDR1 and CDR2 from the germline V gene are GTSNPN and SVGIG (reference sequence). Here the CDR3 DNA reads TGTGCCTGGAGTGTAGGCGCGAGGGAGCAGTTCTTC. It encodes CAWSVGAREQFF.

The V call is TRBV12-5, the J call TRBJ2-7, with unresolved D. The V and J ends lost 2 bases and 6 bases respectively, with 8 bases between them. The CDR3 runs 12 residues. Germline CDR1 is LGHNT and CDR2 is FRNRAP. The CDR3 sequence: CASGLILREQYF. For the CDR3, the DNA is TGTGCTAGTGGTTTGATACTCCGCGAGCAGTACTTC.

The V and J genes are TRBV5-8 and TRBJ2-5; D is undetermined. Germline CDR1 reads SGHTS; CDR2 reads YDEGEE. V was cut by 2 bases and J by 5 bases, with 10 bases left in between. CDR3 size: 13 residues. The CDR3 reads CASSFNSRETQYF. CDR3 in DNA: TGTGCCAGCAGCTTTAACTCCCGTGAGACCCAGTACTTC.

V usage is TRBV29-1 and J usage is TRBJ1-4; D unresolved. The CDR3 length is 12 residues. V was trimmed by 4 bases and J by 5 bases, leaving 8 bases between them. The germline CDR1 and CDR2 sequences are SQVTM and ANQGSEA. CDR3 sequence: CSVVGLNEKLFF. In DNA, the CDR3 is TGCAGCGTTGTAGGGTTGAATGAAAAACTGTTTTTT. The complete variable domain, with remaining parts taken from reference TRBV29-1 and TRBJ1-4, reads SAVISQKPSRDICQRGTSLTIQCQVDSQVTMMFWYRQQPGQSLTLIATANQGSEATYESGFVIDKFPISRPNLTFSTLTVSNMSPEDSSIYLCSVVGLNEKLFFGSGTQLSVL.

The rearrangement joins TRBV9 to TRBJ2-3, with D possibly called TRBD1 or TRBD2 (6 bases each). With 3 bases removed from V and 0 bases from J, the gap between germline ends came to 14 bases. The CDR3 runs 16 residues. Germline CDR1 is SGDLS and CDR2 is YYNGEE. The CDR3 DNA reads TGTGCCAGCAGCGAATACCAAGGGGGGAGCACAGATACGCAGTATTTT. Translated: CASSEYQGGSTDTQYF.

The rearrangement links TRBV30 to TRBJ2-7; TRBD2 agrees at 7 bases. The CDR3 spans 13 residues. The germline V gene has CDR1 GTSNPN and CDR2 SVGIG (reference sequence). The V segment lost 4 bases and the J segment 0 bases; nucleotides outside the gene matches: 3. CDR3 nucleotides: TGTGCCTGGAACGGACTAGGCTCCTACGAGCAGTACTTC. Protein: CAWNGLGSYEQYF. The full variable domain, rest sourced from reference TRBV30 and TRBJ2-7, is SQTIHQWPATLVQPVGSPLSLECTVEGTSNPNLYWYRQAAGRGLQLLFYSVGIGQISSEVPQNLSASRPQDRQFILSSKKLLLSDSGFYLCAWNGLGSYEQYFGPGTRLTVT.

This rearrangement joins TRBV6-5 to TRBJ2-1, with 7 bases that match TRBD1. The trim removed 7 bases at V and 4 bases at J, leaving 10 bases unmatched. This CDR3 is 15 amino acids long. Germline lookup yields CDR1 MNHEY and CDR2 SVGAGI. The CDR3: CASTNRGVGYNEQFF. CDR3 DNA: TGTGCCAGCACCAACAGGGGTGTTGGGTACAATGAGCAGTTCTTC.

The chain joins TRBV2 to TRBJ2-2; 11 nucleotides align to TRBD2. Germline loops: CDR1 SNHLY, CDR2 FYNNEI. The junction had 8 bases not matched to a gene; V was cut back by 6 bases and J by 2 bases. There are 17 residues in the CDR3. The CDR3 DNA is TGTGCCAGCAGCGGCGGTAGACTAGCGGGAAACACCGGGGAGCTGTTTTTT. Its translation is CASSGGRLAGNTGELFF. Based on the CDR3 plus reference TRBV2 and TRBJ2-2, the full variable domain is EPEVTQTPSHQVTQMGQEVILRCVPISNHLYFYWYRQILGQKVEFLVSFYNNEISEKSEIFDDQFSVERPDGSNFTLKIRSTKLEDSAMYFCASSGGRLAGNTGELFFGEGSRLTVL.

This chain uses TRBV11-2 with TRBJ2-7, with D possibly TRBD1 on 6 matching bases. Germline-derived CDR1 and CDR2 are SGHAT and FQNNGV. The germline V and J ends were trimmed by 3 bases and 2 bases, with 14 bases remaining between them. This CDR3 contains 15 residues. The CDR3 loop reads CASSFLQGKTYEQYF. The CDR3 nucleotides read TGTGCCAGCAGCTTCCTACAGGGCAAAACCTACGAGCAGTACTTC.

The chain employs TRBV4-1 and TRBJ2-5; maybe TRBD1 (5 bases). The J call could be wrong; TRBJ2-7 is a better fit for the DNA end. Germline CDR1 MGHRA, CDR2 YSYEKL. This CDR3 comprises 18 residues. The DNA for the CDR3 is TGCGCCAGCAGCCAAGTCGGGCAGGGATCTTCTTCATCCTACGAGCAGTACTTC. Protein sequence: CASSQVGQGSSSSYEQYF.

The rearrangement uses TRBV18 and TRBJ2-2; D remains unclear. CDR3 length: 12 residues. V was shortened by 6 bases and J by 4 bases, with 6 bases between the two germline ends. Germline CDR1 and CDR2: KGHSH and LQKENI. The CDR3 here is CASSRSTGELFF. The CDR3 coding sequence is TGTGCCAGCTCGCGAAGCACCGGGGAGCTGTTTTTT.

The gene calls are TRBV5-1 and TRBJ2-5; TRBD2 matches 11 bases. The CDR3 length is 15 residues. Trimming cost V 1 base and J 13 bases; bases outside gene matches: 12. Germline-derived CDR1 and CDR2 are SGHRS and YFSETQ. CDR3 protein: CASSLSLAGGRFLYF. In DNA form, the CDR3 reads TGCGCCAGCAGCTTGTCTCTAGCGGGAGGACGATTCCTGTACTTC.

This rearrangement joins TRBV13 to TRBJ2-7; D gene uncertain. The V and J ends lost 1 base and 1 base respectively, with 8 bases between them. Germline-derived CDR1 and CDR2 are PRHDT and FYEKMQ (reference sequence). This CDR3 has 14 residues. Here the CDR3 DNA reads TGTGCCAGCAGCTTAGTGGGCGGATCCTACGAGCAGTACTTC. Translating gives CASSLVGGSYEQYF.

V gene TRBV4-2 combines with J gene TRBJ2-3, with a weak D call TRBD2 (5 bases). Deletions cut 7 bases from V and 5 bases from J, with 13 bases between. Germline V CDR1 and CDR2: LGHNA, YNFKEQ. The CDR3 has 13 residues. CDR3 bases: TGTGCCAGCAAGCTGCTTGCGGGAGATACGCAGTATTTT. Translated, it gives CASKLLAGDTQYF.

The chain couples TRBV21-1 to TRBJ2-7; the DNA was not compared with TRBD2, the D call given in the table. TRBV21-1 is marked as a pseudogene. The CDR3 is 17 amino acids. CDR3 bases: TGTGCCAGCAGCAAACCCGCCCGAGCGGGAGATTTATACGAGCAGTACTTC. Translating gives CASSKPARAGDLYEQYF.

This chain uses TRBV9 with TRBJ2-1; tentative D call: TRBD1 (6 bases). The V gene lost 0 bases and the J gene lost 6 bases, with 10 bases spanning the gap. The CDR3 spans 14 residues. Germline CDR1 SGDLS, CDR2 YYNGEE. The CDR3: CASSVGTVGNEQFF. The CDR3, as DNA: TGTGCCAGCAGCGTAGGGACAGTCGGCAATGAGCAGTTCTTC.

This clone was found a few times. The V gene is TRBV20-1, the J gene TRBJ2-7; no clear D. Trimming cost V 0 bases and J 3 bases, with 3 bases left between them. This CDR3 has 11 residues. Germline CDR1 reads DFQATT; CDR2 reads SNEGSKA (reference sequence). The CDR3 nucleotides are TGCAGTGCTAGAGACCTCTACGAGCAGTACTTC. Translated, it gives CSARDLYEQYF.

The CDR3 reads CASSLGRTSNQPQHF. The CDR3 nucleotides are TGTGCCAGCAGCTTAGGCAGGACTTCCAATCAGCCCCAGCATTTT. The chain uses TRBV7-2 and TRBJ1-5, with unresolved D. Germline V CDR1 and CDR2: SGHTA, FQGNSA. V lost 1 base, J lost 3 bases, and 10 bases lay in between. The CDR3 consists of 15 residues. Full variable domain (remainder filled in from reference TRBV7-2 and TRBJ1-5): GAGVSQSPSNKVTEKGKDVELRCDPISGHTALYWYRQSLGQGLEFLIYFQGNSAPDKSGLPSDRFSAERTGGSVSTLTIQRTQQEDSAVYLCASSLGRTSNQPQHFGDGTRLSIL.

In the case of this clone: The junction and the germline gene differ at one end; a read error may be behind it. The gene calls are TRBV11-2 and TRBJ1-5, with 7 bases matching TRBD1. Germline CDR1 is SGHAT and CDR2 is FQNNGV. The CDR3 has 16 amino acids. CDR3 nucleotide sequence: TGTGCCAGCAGCTTGGGGTGGGACAGCGACAATCAACCCCAGCATTTT. This codes for CASSLGWDSDNQPQHF.

This clone was seen once. The chain combines TRBV7-9 with TRBJ2-5, with 13 bases lining up with TRBD2. Trimming removed 1 base from V and 4 bases from J; junction bases left unmatched: 3. Germline CDR1 SEHNR, CDR2 FQNEAQ (reference sequence). This CDR3 has 16 amino acids. CDR3 sequence: CASSLGWTSGRETQYF. Written as DNA, the CDR3 is TGTGCCAGCAGCTTAGGTTGGACTAGCGGGAGAGAGACCCAGTACTTC.

The chain recombines TRBV18 with TRBJ2-2, with D possibly matching TRBD1 (6 bases). The CDR3 totals 16 residues. CDR1 is KGHSH and CDR2 is LQKENI in the germline V gene. The V end was cut by 4 bases, the J end by 1 base, with 13 bases between. The CDR3 nucleotides read TGTGCCAGCTCACGTTCCGGACAGAAGAACACCGGGGAGCTGTTTTTT. Residues: CASSRSGQKNTGELFF.

J is TRBJ1-3 and V is TRBV10-2; D possibly corresponds to TRBD1 (6 bases). Trimming stripped 9 bases from V and 0 bases from J, with 21 bases between. In germline, CDR1 is WSHSY, CDR2 SAAADI. CDR3 size: 17 residues. CDR3 bases: TGCGCCAGTACGGACAGCCTAGAAGTCTTCTCTGGAAACACCATATATTTT. Its translation is CASTDSLEVFSGNTIYF.

The J gene is TRBJ2-7, the V gene TRBV4-1; 8 bases line up with TRBD1. This CDR3 comprises 15 residues. Germline CDR1 and CDR2: MGHRA and YSYEKL. Unmatched junction bases numbered 8, after V lost 3 bases and J lost 4 bases. In DNA form, the CDR3 reads TGCGCCAGCAGCCAGATTTGGGACAGGAGGTACGAGCAGTACTTC. It yields the protein CASSQIWDRRYEQYF.

J is TRBJ1-2 and V is TRBV6-6, with D perhaps matching TRBD1 (5 bases). From germline, CDR1 is MNHNY and CDR2 SVGAGI (reference sequence). With 8 bases removed from V and 5 bases from J, the gap between germline ends came to 12 bases. The CDR3 runs 12 residues. The CDR3 region is CASGDSAYGYTF. CDR3 DNA: TGTGCCAGCGGTGACAGCGCTTATGGCTACACCTTC.

The chain employs TRBV6-5 and TRBJ2-1; D is ambiguous. This CDR3 region has 16 residues. CDR1 is MNHEY, CDR2 SVGAGI, per germline. The germline V and J ends were trimmed by 2 bases and 4 bases, with 15 bases remaining between them. This CDR3 reads CASSYKTTYRYNEQFF. The CDR3 nucleotides read TGTGCCAGCAGTTACAAGACCACGTATCGGTACAATGAGCAGTTCTTC.

The chain couples TRBV19 to TRBJ2-7, with D hard to call. The CDR3 contains 13 residues. Per germline, CDR1 LNHDA and CDR2 SQIVND (reference sequence). The V end was cut by 1 base, the J end by 3 bases, with 7 bases between. In DNA, the CDR3 is TGTGCCAGTAGTATAGTTGTCTTCTACGAGCAGTACTTC. Protein sequence: CASSIVVFYEQYF.